This is a list of T cell receptor beta chains from one sample in a study of blood T cell repertoires in COVID-19. Sequencing used immunoSEQ multiplex PCR; TCRdb keeps in-frame clones, though not all of them. This sample carries 60,000 to 80,000 clones, roughly 89% of them seen once, and the ten largest clones take 1% to 1.5%. The sequencing input was peripheral blood. All receptors derive from an elderly woman with acute or convalescent COVID-19. Both conserved end residues are part of each CDR3. D genes are given only for firm matches. Clone size, where shown, is once, few, many, or a class for clones that have expanded.

size	D	V	J	length	DNA	CDR3
once	.	TRBV5-1	TRBJ2-5	14	TGCGCCAGCAGCTTGGGACAGGAACAAGAGACCCAGTACTTC	CASSLGQEQETQYF
.	.	TRBV30	TRBJ1-2	12	TGTGCCTGGAGTGCGGGGGTCTATGGCTACACCTTC	CAWSAGVYGYTF
.	TRBD2	TRBV4-1	TRBJ2-1	16	TGCGCCAGCAGCCCGGAACCTAGCGGGAGCTACAATGAGCAGTTCTTC	CASSPEPSGSYNEQFF
once	TRBD1	TRBV7-8	TRBJ1-1	13	TGTGCCAGCAGCTTGGGGACAGACACTGAAGCTTTCTTT	CASSLGTDTEAFF
.	TRBD1	TRBV9	TRBJ1-1	15	TGTGCCAGCAGCCCTGGACAGGGGAAGGGCACTGAAGCTTTCTTT	CASSPGQGKGTEAFF
.	.	TRBV7-2	TRBJ2-3	12	TGTGCCAGCAGCGCGCCCCGCGGGTCGCAGTATTTT	CASSAPRGSQYF
.	TRBD2	TRBV27	TRBJ2-3	17	TGTGCCAGCAGTTCACTAGCGGGAGGGCCTGGCACAGATACGCAGTATTTT	CASSSLAGGPGTDTQYF
.	.	TRBV9	TRBJ1-6	14	TGTGCCAGCAGCGTAGGGAGTGGTCATGCACCCCTCCACTTT	CASSVGSGHAPLHF
.	.	TRBV6-1	TRBJ1-3	12	TGTGCCAGCAGTGACGCTGGAAACACCATATATTTT	CASSDAGNTIYF
.	TRBD2	TRBV11-2	TRBJ2-5	15	TGTGCCAGCAGCTCTAGCGGGAGCCCCGTGCAGACCCAGTACTTC	CASSSSGSPVQTQYF
.	.	TRBV5-1	TRBJ2-1	15	TGCGCCAGCAGGGAATGGGGGGGCCAGTACAATGAGCAGTTCTTC	CASREWGGQYNEQFF
.	.	TRBV7-2	TRBJ2-4	14	TGTGCCAGCAGCTTAGCGGGCCTGGTAAACATTCAGTACTTC	CASSLAGLVNIQYF
once	TRBD2	TRBV6-2/TRBV6-3	TRBJ2-7	15	TGTGCCAGCAGTTACGAGTCTAGCGGGACCTCCGAGCAGTACTTC	CASSYESSGTSEQYF
.	TRBD2	TRBV4-3	TRBJ2-7	18	TGCGCCAGCAGCCAAGAATCACTTGGCGGGGGGCCCTCCTACGAGCAGTACTTC	CASSQESLGGGPSYEQYF
.	.	TRBV7-9	TRBJ1-1	16	TGTGCCAGCAGCCTGCCGTTGGAGGGTCGTGGCACTGAAGCTTTCTTT	CASSLPLEGRGTEAFF
.	.	TRBV28	TRBJ2-5	11	TGTGCCAGCAGTTTCGCCGGGACCCAGTACTTC	CASSFAGTQYF
few	.	TRBV5-1	TRBJ2-7	17	TGCGCCACTTCACAGGGCGCGCCCAGGCTATCTAACTACGAGCAGTACTTC	CATSQGAPRLSNYEQYF
.	.	TRBV12-3/TRBV12-4	TRBJ1-2	12	TGTGCCAGCAGTTTCGGGGGATTTGGCTACACCTTC	CASSFGGFGYTF
.	.	TRBV10-2	TRBJ2-3	15	TGCGCCAGCAGTGAGTTACCGACAGTCACAGATACGCAGTATTTT	CASSELPTVTDTQYF